What follows are 3 T cell receptor beta chains derived from one specimen sequenced in a study of CD8+CD57+ T cells in acquired aplastic anemia. The use of genomic DNA as template underpinned the TCR beta VDJ and CDR3 profiling. MiXCR was run by TCRdb on the reads, yielding one entry per CDR3 protein. This table holds 200,000 to 300,000 distinct CDR3 sequences, roughly 82% found once. Patients selected for sequencing had displayed CD8+CD57+ cell expansion by flow cytometry. What was sequenced was sorted CD4+, CD8+, or CD8+CD57+ T cells (not recorded which) from PBMCs. These TCRs come from a human donor with aplastic anemia.

This clonotype turned up a few times. The V call is TRBV11-3, the J call TRBJ1-5; no reliable D call. CDR1 is SGHNT, CDR2 YENEEA, per germline. The CDR3 is 14 amino acids. The ends were cut back, 6 bases at V and 0 bases at J, with 9 bases in the middle. CDR3 DNA sequence: TGTGCCAGCAGTGTTGCGGGTAGCAATCAGCCCCAGCATTTT. Encoded protein: CASSVAGSNQPQHF.

This chain connects TRBV5-4 to TRBJ2-7; D gene uncertain. In germline, CDR1 is SGHNT, CDR2 YYREEE (reference sequence). V lost 2 bases to trimming and J lost 6 bases, with 15 bases between them. There are 14 residues in the CDR3. CDR3 residues: CASSFKGYAGEQYF. The CDR3 DNA sequence: TGTGCCAGCAGCTTTAAAGGATACGCCGGCGAGCAGTACTTC.

In its sample, this clonotype ranks as large. CDR3 DNA: TGTGCCAGTAGTATAGCGGGGGGATCCTACAATGAGCAGTTCTTC. Translation: CASSIAGGSYNEQFF. This sequence joins TRBV19 and TRBJ2-1; 7 bases are a match to TRBD2. The CDR3 loop spans 15 amino acids. From germline, CDR1 is LNHDA and CDR2 SQIVND (reference sequence). The V and J ends lost 1 base and 1 base, in that order; junction bases with no gene match: 1. Together with reference TRBV19 and TRBJ2-1, the CDR3 gives the full variable domain: DGGITQSPKYLFRKEGQNVTLSCEQNLNHDAMYWYRQDPGQGLRLIYYSQIVNDFQKGDIAEGYSVSREKKESFPLTVTSAQKNPTAFYLCASSIAGGSYNEQFFGPGTRLTVL.